This T cell receptor (beta chain) came from a study of beta chain features in type 1 diabetes. Regarding the study as a whole: PCR might show a preference for shorter templates, equally across patients and controls. Type 1 diabetes patients had VDJ junctions that carried fewer insertions and more deletions. There was a moderate but significant shortening of TCRB CDR3s in all four CD4+ subsets of Type 1 diabetes patients.

The germline gives CDR1 MNHEY, CDR2 SMNVEV (reference sequence). Trimming removed 5 bases at V and 2 bases at J, with 9 bases between. The CDR3 runs 13 residues. Since all of the isolated RNA was reverse transcribed, expressed TCRB transcripts were what got sequenced. Data came from immunoSEQ multiplex PCR; TCRdb stores just in-frame clones and leaves some out. The sample contains 640,000 or so clones, around 15% of which appear only once. Sorting with CD45RO/CCR7/CD25/CD127/CD95/CD27 yielded naive, central memory, regulatory and stem-like memory CD4+ cells. Turning to this clone: The antigen is unknown.

V usage is TRBV27 and J usage is TRBJ2-5; D is ambiguous. Sequenced sample: naive CD4+ T cells from blood. This clonotype was obtained from a man younger than 35 with type 1 diabetes. The CDR3 region has the DNA TGTGCCAGCAGTCCAAACCAACAAGAGACCCAGTACTTC. Translated: CASSPNQQETQYF.